The 19 T cell receptor beta chains listed next were all sequenced from one sample in a study of T cell changes during pregnancy in multiple sclerosis. Using immunoSEQ multiplex PCR, the repertoire was profiled, and TCRdb retains in-frame clones only, with some absent. The sample shows over 25,000 clones, 90% of them seen only once. The sample in question was CD4+ T cells from peripheral blood mononuclear cells, obtained in the second trimester of pregnancy. Source of these receptors: a female donor in good health, enrolled as a control in a pregnancy study.

The V call is TRBV9, the J call TRBJ2-2; possibly TRBD2 for D (7 bases). Germline V gene data show CDR1 as SGDLS and CDR2 as YYNGEE. V shed 0 bases and J shed 4 bases, with 10 bases lying between them. The length of the CDR3 is 15 residues. Here the CDR3 reads CASSVVGGLTGELFF. The CDR3 DNA reads TGTGCCAGCAGCGTAGTGGGGGGGCTCACCGGGGAGCTGTTTTTT.

The chain joins TRBV5-4 to TRBJ2-7, with D perhaps matching TRBD1 (6 bases). CDR3 length: 14 amino acids. Germline CDR1 and CDR2: SGHNT and YYREEE (reference sequence). V shed 5 bases and J shed 0 bases, with 12 bases lying between them. The CDR3 protein is CASSRDKSSYEQYF. CDR3 in DNA: TGTGCCAGCAGTCGGGACAAGAGCTCCTACGAGCAGTACTTC.

The rearrangement joins TRBV6-1 to TRBJ2-5, with 8 nucleotides matching TRBD2. The CDR3 spans 14 residues. V was pared by 5 bases and J by 5 bases, with 7 bases of the junction left unmatched. CDR1 and CDR2 from the germline V gene are MNHNS and SASEGT. This chain's CDR3 is CASSPGGGWETQYF. CDR3 DNA sequence: TGTGCCAGCAGTCCCGGGGGGGGCTGGGAGACCCAGTACTTC.

This chain uses TRBV11-3 with TRBJ2-7; 7 bases map to TRBD1. The V gene's germline CDR1 is SGHNT and CDR2 YENEEA. This CDR3 has 15 amino acids. V lost 1 base, J lost 5 bases, and 8 bases stayed unmatched. The CDR3 sequence: CASSLGGTGDHEQYF. The CDR3 nucleotides read TGTGCCAGCAGCTTAGGAGGTACAGGGGACCACGAGCAGTACTTC.

The chain employs TRBV19 and TRBJ1-2; D perhaps matches TRBD1 (5 bases). V lost 3 bases and J lost 9, with 14 bases in between. This CDR3 spans 13 amino acids. Germline CDR1 reads LNHDA; CDR2 reads SQIVND (reference sequence). CDR3 protein: CASSIGGANSYTF. As DNA, the CDR3 is TGTGCCAGTAGTATCGGAGGGGCAAATAGCTACACCTTC.

The chain employs TRBV18 and TRBJ1-6; 8 bases line up with TRBD1. CDR1 and CDR2 (germline): KGHSH, LQKENI. This CDR3 is built from 15 residues. J gave up 9 bases and V 2 bases, and 6 bases lay outside the gene matches. For the CDR3, the DNA is TGTGCCAGCTCACCAGGACAGGGAAGGAGTTCACCCCTCCACTTT. The encoded protein is CASSPGQGRSSPLHF.

The chain uses TRBV30 and TRBJ1-4; 7 nucleotides agree with TRBD1. Trimming at V came to 5 bases and at J to 8 bases, leaving 11 bases not matched to a gene. There are 14 residues in the CDR3. CDR1 and CDR2 (germline): GTSNPN, SVGIG (reference sequence). The CDR3 DNA sequence: TGTGCCTGGGGCCCGGGGACAGTGAACGAAAAACTGTTTTTT. Protein: CAWGPGTVNEKLFF.

The chain has TRBV5-1 and TRBJ2-1; tentative D call: TRBD2 (6 bases). Germline V gene lookup returns CDR1 SGHRS and CDR2 YFSETQ. This CDR3 comprises 15 residues. V was shortened by 2 bases and J by 0 bases, with 9 bases between the two germline ends. The CDR3 loop is CASSLERASYNEQFF. Written as DNA, the CDR3 is TGCGCCAGCAGCTTAGAGCGGGCCTCCTACAATGAGCAGTTCTTC.

This chain connects TRBV23-1 to TRBJ2-5; 14 bases map to TRBD2. TRBV23-1 is known as an ORF, though its function is uncertain. The CDR3 length is 17 residues. V lost 2 bases to trimming and J lost 4 bases; unmatched junction nucleotides: 6. The CDR3 spells CASSQPGLAGVLETQYF. The CDR3 nucleotides are TGCGCCAGCAGTCAACCGGGACTAGCGGGAGTTCTAGAGACCCAGTACTTC.

This clone was counted a few times. The gene calls are TRBV30 and TRBJ1-2, with TRBD1 matching 7 bases. Unmatched junction bases numbered 0, after V lost 1 base and J lost 4 bases. CDR3 size: 12 residues. Germline CDR1 is GTSNPN and CDR2 is SVGIG (reference sequence). The CDR3 sequence: CAWSAGGYGYTF. The CDR3 region has the DNA TGTGCCTGGAGTGCAGGGGGCTATGGCTACACCTTC.

This chain joins TRBV11-3 and TRBJ2-1; TRBD1 agrees at 10 bases. Trimming at V came to 3 bases and at J to 8 bases, leaving 13 bases not matched to a gene. The CDR3 covers 17 residues. Looked up from germline, CDR1 is SGHNT and CDR2 is YENEEA. The CDR3 region has the DNA TGTGCCAGCAGCTTCCTTATCCGGGACAGGGGCCCGGATGAGCAGTTCTTC. Its translation is CASSFLIRDRGPDEQFF.

The chain has TRBV2 and TRBJ2-7, with 10 bases aligning to TRBD2. Germline trimming cut 7 bases from V and 12 bases from J; bases unmatched to any gene: 12. Germline loops: CDR1 SNHLY, CDR2 FYNNEI. CDR3 size: 13 residues. In DNA, the CDR3 is TGTGCCAGCACCCAAGAGGGACTAGCGCTCCCGTACTTC. Translated: CASTQEGLALPYF.

This clone has only one observation. The V gene is TRBV2, the J gene TRBJ2-1, with D possibly matching TRBD2 (6 bases). CDR1 and CDR2 (germline): SNHLY, FYNNEI. CDR3 length: 14 amino acids. Trimming left V 4 bases short and J 4 bases short, with 11 bases between. The CDR3 region is CASSGGVRYNEQFF. The CDR3 DNA reads TGTGCCAGCAGTGGGGGGGTTAGGTACAATGAGCAGTTCTTC.

The gene calls are TRBV11-3 and TRBJ2-1; D is unresolved. CDR3 length: 15 residues. The V end lost 3 bases, the J end lost 4 bases, and 13 bases lay between the germline ends. Germline V CDR1 and CDR2: SGHNT, YENEEA. The CDR3 spells CASSFTIRGYNEQFF. The CDR3 DNA is TGTGCCAGCAGCTTCACTATACGCGGATACAATGAGCAGTTCTTC.

The V call is TRBV29-1, the J call TRBJ1-3; a possible D gene is TRBD1 (5 bases). V lost 2 bases and J lost 4, with 9 bases in between. CDR3 length equals 13 residues. The germline V gene has CDR1 SQVTM and CDR2 ANQGSEA. The CDR3 region is CSVETRQGNTIYF. The CDR3 DNA is TGCAGCGTTGAAACCCGACAGGGAAACACCATATATTTT.

The chain recombines TRBV5-1 with TRBJ2-7; 9 positions agree with TRBD2. The CDR3 is 17 amino acids. CDR1 and CDR2 (germline): SGHRS, YFSETQ. V lost 4 bases to trimming and J lost 3 bases; unmatched junction nucleotides: 14. In nucleotides, the CDR3 is TGCGCCAGCAGCACGGGGGGGCTAGCGGGACTAGACTACGAGCAGTACTTC. Translated: CASSTGGLAGLDYEQYF.

CDR3 sequence reads: CASSLARSYEQYF. DNA of the CDR3: TGCGCCAGCAGCTTGGCCCGGTCATACGAGCAGTACTTC. This sequence joins TRBV5-1 and TRBJ2-7; the D is unclear. Germline V gene sequence: CDR1 SGHRS, CDR2 YFSETQ. The CDR3 has 13 amino acids. V was shortened by 0 bases and J by 4 bases, with 8 bases between the two germline ends.

The chain recombines TRBV19 with TRBJ1-2; D is unclear. Trimming took off 3 bases at V and 1 base at J, with 15 bases between the two ends. The CDR3 covers 16 residues. Germline V gene sequence: CDR1 LNHDA, CDR2 SQIVND (reference sequence). The CDR3 DNA reads as TGTGCCAGTAGTATTCTTTCAGGCCTACTTAACTATGGCTACACCTTC. This translates into CASSILSGLLNYGYTF.

The rearrangement links TRBV18 to TRBJ1-2; D may be TRBD1 (5 bases). The CDR3 loop spans 17 amino acids. Germline CDR1 KGHSH, CDR2 LQKENI. Trimming shortened V by 2 bases and J by 6 bases, and 22 bases separated the two germline ends. The CDR3: CASSPNVQGLLGHGYTF. CDR3 in DNA: TGTGCCAGCTCACCAAACGTTCAGGGCCTGCTTGGGCATGGCTACACCTTC.